This entry lists 10 T cell receptor beta chains sequenced from one sample in a study of identical twins. A single record per CDR3 protein comes from TCRdb applying MiXCR to the 5' RACE reads. The sample has about 890,000 distinct CDR3 sequences; about 12% are singletons. These data were likewise used in another study, on yellow fever vaccine responses in identical twins.

Input material: PBMCs. These receptors were obtained from a woman in her late teens or twenties in good health.

This clonotype was recorded a few times. V and J are TRBV2 and TRBJ1-3, with TRBD1 matching 7 bases. Germline trimming cut 6 bases from V and 4 bases from J; bases unmatched to any gene: 0. Per the germline V gene, CDR1 is SNHLY and CDR2 is FYNNEI. The CDR3 is made up of 12 amino acids. In nucleotides, the CDR3 is TGTGCCAGCAGGGACAGGGGAAACACCATATATTTT. As protein: CASRDRGNTIYF. The full variable domain, its missing parts supplied by reference TRBV2 and TRBJ1-3, is EPEVTQTPSHQVTQMGQEVILRCVPISNHLYFYWYRQILGQKVEFLVSFYNNEISEKSEIFDDQFSVERPDGSNFTLKIRSTKLEDSAMYFCASRDRGNTIYFGEGSWLTVV.

V and J are TRBV20-1 and TRBJ2-1; TRBD2 matches 9 bases. CDR1 is DFQATT and CDR2 is SNEGSKA in the germline V gene (reference sequence). The CDR3 has 14 residues. Trimming at V came to 4 bases and at J to 4 bases, leaving 5 bases not matched to a gene. CDR3: CSAKSGGPYNEQFF. The CDR3 nucleotides read TGCAGTGCTAAGAGCGGGGGGCCGTACAATGAGCAGTTCTTC.

The chain carries TRBV15 and TRBJ2-2, with TRBD1 matching 9 bases. J lost 3 bases, V lost 9 bases, and 11 bases had no gene match. CDR1 and CDR2 (germline): LNHNV, YYDKDF (reference sequence). The CDR3 contains 16 residues. CDR3 sequence: CATLGQGIGDTGELFF. The CDR3 DNA follows: TGTGCCACTCTAGGACAGGGGATCGGGGACACCGGGGAGCTGTTTTTT.

The chain is built from TRBV7-9 and TRBJ2-3; 14 positions agree with TRBD2. Trimming at V came to 5 bases and at J to 5 bases, leaving 6 bases not matched to a gene. Germline CDR1 SEHNR, CDR2 FQNEAQ (reference sequence). The CDR3 sequence is 16 residues long. The CDR3 spells CASSGDGTSGRDTQYF. DNA for the CDR3: TGTGCCAGCAGCGGCGACGGGACTAGCGGGAGAGATACGCAGTATTTT. Supplemented by reference TRBV7-9 and TRBJ2-3, the full variable domain reads DTGVSQNPRHKITKRGQNVTFRCDPISEHNRLYWYRQTLGQGPEFLTYFQNEAQLEKSRLLSDRFSAERPKGSFSTLEIQRTEQGDSAMYLCASSGDGTSGRDTQYFGPGTRLTVL.

This clonotype appeared a few times. This chain uses TRBV28 with TRBJ2-1, with TRBD2 identical over 12 bases. This CDR3 has 15 amino acids. The J segment lost 13 bases and the V segment lost 2 bases, leaving 9 bases of the junction unmatched. Germline CDR1 reads MDHEN; CDR2 reads SYDVKM. The CDR3 spells CASSLVSSGRAFQFF. CDR3 nucleotide sequence: TGTGCCAGCAGTTTAGTCTCTAGCGGGAGGGCTTTTCAGTTCTTC. The full variable domain, its missing parts supplied by reference TRBV28 and TRBJ2-1, is DVKVTQSSRYLVKRTGEKVFLECVQDMDHENMFWYRQDPGLGLRLIYFSYDVKMKEKGDIPEGYSVSREKKERFSLILESASTNQTSMYLCASSLVSSGRAFQFFGPGTRLTVL.

This clonotype occurred a few times. This sequence joins TRBV7-9 and TRBJ2-3; 7 bases agree with TRBD2. CDR3 length: 16 residues. V lost 4 bases, J lost 4 bases, and 11 bases stayed unmatched. From germline, CDR1 is SEHNR and CDR2 FQNEAQ (reference sequence). The CDR3 DNA reads as TGTGCCAGCAGCTCCGGTGATAGCGGGTCGGCAGATACGCAGTATTTT. This codes for CASSSGDSGSADTQYF.

This clonotype was detected only a few times. The chain couples TRBV5-1 to TRBJ2-5, with 8 bases fitting TRBD1. With 0 bases clipped from V and 2 bases from J, the junction kept 3 bases outside the gene matches. From germline, CDR1 is SGHRS and CDR2 YFSETQ. CDR3 size: 15 residues. In DNA form, the CDR3 reads TGCGCCAGCAGCTTGGAGGACAGGGCTCAAGAGACCCAGTACTTC. Encoded protein: CASSLEDRAQETQYF.

There are many counts of this clonotype. The chain links TRBV7-9 to TRBJ2-1, with 10 nucleotides matching TRBD2. The CDR3 consists of 14 residues. The V and J ends lost 9 bases and 3 bases, in that order; junction bases with no gene match: 5. CDR1 and CDR2 (germline): SEHNR, FQNEAQ (reference sequence). CDR3: CASNSGRNYNEQFF. In nucleotides, the CDR3 is TGTGCCAGTAATAGCGGGAGGAACTACAATGAGCAGTTCTTC. Variable domain in full (rest from reference TRBV7-9 and TRBJ2-1): DTGVSQNPRHKITKRGQNVTFRCDPISEHNRLYWYRQTLGQGPEFLTYFQNEAQLEKSRLLSDRFSAERPKGSFSTLEIQRTEQGDSAMYLCASNSGRNYNEQFFGPGTRLTVL.

This sequence joins TRBV25-1 and TRBJ2-1; 13 bases align to TRBD2. Germline V gene lookup returns CDR1 MGHDK and CDR2 SYGVNS. CDR3 size: 18 residues. The V segment lost 1 base and the J segment 0 bases; nucleotides outside the gene matches: 3. CDR3 in amino acids: CASSESTSGRNSYNEQFF. In DNA, the CDR3 is TGTGCCAGCAGTGAATCGACTAGCGGGAGGAACTCCTACAATGAGCAGTTCTTC.

This clonotype was observed a handful of times. This chain uses TRBV9 with TRBJ2-7; D may be TRBD1 (5 bases). Per germline, CDR1 SGDLS and CDR2 YYNGEE. The CDR3 sequence is 15 residues long. Trimming took 3 bases from V and 2 from J, leaving 15 bases between them. The CDR3 nucleotides read TGTGCCAGCAGCGATAACCAAGGGGTGACCTACGAGCAGTACTTC. It is translated as CASSDNQGVTYEQYF.